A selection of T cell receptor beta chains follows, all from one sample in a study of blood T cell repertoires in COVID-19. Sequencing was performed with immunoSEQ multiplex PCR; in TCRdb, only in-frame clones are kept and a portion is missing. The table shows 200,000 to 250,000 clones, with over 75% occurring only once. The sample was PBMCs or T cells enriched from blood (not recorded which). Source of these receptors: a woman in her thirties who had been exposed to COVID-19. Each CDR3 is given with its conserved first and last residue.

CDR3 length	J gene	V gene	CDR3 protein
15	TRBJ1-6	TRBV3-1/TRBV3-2	CASSQDVGGHSPLHF
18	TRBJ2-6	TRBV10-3	CAISLSSGRAPGANVLTF
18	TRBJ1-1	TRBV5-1	CASSLGDRGRLRLTEAFF
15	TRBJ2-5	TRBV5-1	CASSYYQGAGETQYF
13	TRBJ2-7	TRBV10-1	CASSESGLALKYF
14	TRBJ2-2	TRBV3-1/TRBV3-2	CASSQVEGTGELFF
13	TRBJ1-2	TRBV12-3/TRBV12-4	CASSLRTGYGYTF
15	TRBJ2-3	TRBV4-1	CASSQARGTLDTQYF
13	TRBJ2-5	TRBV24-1	CATSTGGAETQYF
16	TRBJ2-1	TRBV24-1	CATSETLTGGDNEQFF
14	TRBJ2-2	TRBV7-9	CASSWQGNTGELFF
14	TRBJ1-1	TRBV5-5	CASSLRGLGTEAFF
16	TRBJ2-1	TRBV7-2	CASSFFGTGVHNEQFF
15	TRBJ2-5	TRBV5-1	CASSSVDRGLETQYF
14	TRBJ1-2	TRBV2	CASRFGQGGRGYTF
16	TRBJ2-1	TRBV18	CASSPPQWREVGEQFF
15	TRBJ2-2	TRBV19	CASSPQQGRAGELFF
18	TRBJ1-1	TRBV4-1	CASSQERDRGGGITEAFF
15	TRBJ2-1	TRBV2	CASKGDRDNYNEQFF
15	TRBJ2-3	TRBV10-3	CAIRGQAGGTDTQYF
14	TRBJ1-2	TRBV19	CASSIQAQYYGYTF
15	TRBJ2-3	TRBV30	CAWRAGLAGVGTQYF
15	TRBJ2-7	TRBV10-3	CAISEGQGETYEQYF
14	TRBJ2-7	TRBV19	CASSMGTGTYEQYF
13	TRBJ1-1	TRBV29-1	CSAGTFMNTEAFF
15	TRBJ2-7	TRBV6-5	CASSYFRTGTYEQYF
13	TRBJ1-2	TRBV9	CASSVVGVDGYTF
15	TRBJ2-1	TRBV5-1	CASSQAGNSYNEQFF
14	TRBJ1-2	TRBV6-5	CASIPTGTQYGYTF
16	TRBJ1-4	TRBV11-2	CASSSSPGTANEKLFF